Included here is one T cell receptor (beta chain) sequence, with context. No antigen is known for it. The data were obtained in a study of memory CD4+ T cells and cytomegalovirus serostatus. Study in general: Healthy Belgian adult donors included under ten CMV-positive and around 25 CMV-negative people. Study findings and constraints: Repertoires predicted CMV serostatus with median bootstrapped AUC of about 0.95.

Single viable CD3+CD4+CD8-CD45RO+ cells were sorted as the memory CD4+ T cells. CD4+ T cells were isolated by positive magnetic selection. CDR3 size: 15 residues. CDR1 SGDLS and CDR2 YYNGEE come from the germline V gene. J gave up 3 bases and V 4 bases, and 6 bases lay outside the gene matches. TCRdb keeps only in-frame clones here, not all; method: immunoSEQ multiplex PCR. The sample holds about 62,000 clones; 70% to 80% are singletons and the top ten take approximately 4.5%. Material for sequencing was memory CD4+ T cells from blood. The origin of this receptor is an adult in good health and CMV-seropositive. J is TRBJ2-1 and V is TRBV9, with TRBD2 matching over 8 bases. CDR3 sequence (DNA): TGTGCCAGCAGCCCACAGCGGGGGCTCTACAATGAGCAGTTCTTC. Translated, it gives CASSPQRGLYNEQFF.